The present TCR beta chain was sequenced within a study of OX40 agonist ivuxolimab in advanced cancers. Turning to the study itself: Administration of intravenous ivuxolimab to patients occurred every 2 weeks at 0.01 to 10 mg/kg. Enrollees could have had prior anti-PD-1, anti-PD-L1 or anti-CTLA-4 therapy, which approximately 38% had received. Study-level results: Among T cells, CD8+ cells averaged more expanded clones than CD4+ cells. Partial responders treated at 0.1-3.0 mg/kg exhibited clonal expansion among the lowest measured.

As to this clone: Its antigen is not known.

Some clones are missing from TCRdb's copy, which holds only in-frame ones; the method was immunoSEQ multiplex PCR. The sample yields roughly 45,000 clones, almost 80% seen once. Germline lookup yields CDR1 SQVTM and CDR2 ANQGSEA. V lost 0 bases and J lost 4, with 6 bases in between. There are 12 residues in the CDR3. The receptor's source is an adult with an advanced solid tumor such as melanoma, head and neck, liver or kidney cancer. Sequencing used CD4+ or CD8+ T cells sorted from blood, obtained in a trial of the OX40 agonist ivuxolimab. The chain carries TRBV29-1 and TRBJ2-5; D remains ambiguous. Written as DNA, the CDR3 is TGCAGCGTTGAAGATTGGCGAGAGACCCAGTACTTC. Protein sequence: CSVEDWRETQYF.